The 2 T cell receptor beta chains reported below all come from one sample, sequenced in a study of T cell responses to AZD1222 COVID-19 vaccine. Assay: immunoSEQ multiplex PCR; the TCRdb copy retains only in-frame clones and omits some. Of some 130,000 clones listed, around nine tenths were seen once; the top ten hold under 4.5%. Sequenced material: peripheral blood, taken on day 0 of AZD1222 vaccination. The origin of the receptors is an adult in good health.

The genes are TRBV3-1 (or the pseudogene TRBV3-2) and TRBJ2-2; 8 nucleotides align to TRBD1. V dropped 3 bases and J dropped 4; count of bases not matched to a gene: 10. Germline CDR1 reads LGHDT; CDR2 reads YNNKEL (reference sequence). The CDR3 covers 17 residues. The DNA for the CDR3 is TGTGCCAGCAGCCAGTACGGCAGGGGGCTGGGCACCGGGGAGCTGTTTTTT. As protein: CASSQYGRGLGTGELFF.

The rearrangement uses TRBV4-1 and TRBJ2-7; tentatively, D is TRBD1 (5 bases). V was cut by 1 base and J by 1 base, with 11 bases left in between. CDR1 and CDR2 from the germline V gene are MGHRA and YSYEKL. The CDR3 has 15 residues. The CDR3 coding sequence is TGCGCCAGCAGCCAAGTGGAAGGACAATCCTACGAGCAGTACTTC. Protein sequence: CASSQVEGQSYEQYF.